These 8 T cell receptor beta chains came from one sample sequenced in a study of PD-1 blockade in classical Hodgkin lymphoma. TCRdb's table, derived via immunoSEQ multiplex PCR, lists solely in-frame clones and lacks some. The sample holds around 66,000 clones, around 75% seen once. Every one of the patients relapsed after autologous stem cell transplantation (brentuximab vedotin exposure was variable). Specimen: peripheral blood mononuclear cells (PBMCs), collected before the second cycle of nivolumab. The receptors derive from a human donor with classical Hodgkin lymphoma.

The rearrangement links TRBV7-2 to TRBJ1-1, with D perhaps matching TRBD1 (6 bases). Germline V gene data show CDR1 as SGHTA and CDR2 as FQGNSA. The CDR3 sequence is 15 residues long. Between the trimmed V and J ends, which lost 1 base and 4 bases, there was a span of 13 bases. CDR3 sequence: CASSLVPGAGTEAFF. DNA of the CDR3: TGTGCCAGCAGCTTAGTTCCGGGGGCCGGCACTGAAGCTTTCTTT.

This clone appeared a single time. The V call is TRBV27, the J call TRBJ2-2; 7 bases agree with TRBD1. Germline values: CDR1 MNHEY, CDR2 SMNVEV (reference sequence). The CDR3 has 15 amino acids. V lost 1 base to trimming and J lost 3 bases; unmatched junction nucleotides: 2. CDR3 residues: CASSLWGQYTGELFF. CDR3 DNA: TGTGCCAGCAGTTTATGGGGACAGTACACCGGGGAGCTGTTTTTT.

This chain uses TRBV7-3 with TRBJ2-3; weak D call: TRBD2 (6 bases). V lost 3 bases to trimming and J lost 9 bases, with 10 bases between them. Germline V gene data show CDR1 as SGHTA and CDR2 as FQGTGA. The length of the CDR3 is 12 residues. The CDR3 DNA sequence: TGTGCCAGCAGCTTGGATGCGGGAACGCAGTATTTT. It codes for CASSLDAGTQYF. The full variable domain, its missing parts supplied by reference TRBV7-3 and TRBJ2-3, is GAGVSQTPSNKVTEKGKYVELRCDPISGHTALYWYRQSLGQGPEFLIYFQGTGAADDSGLPNDRFFAVRPEGSVSTLKIQRTERGDSAVYLCASSLDAGTQYFGPGTRLTVL.

The CDR3 sequence: CASSPGTNTEAFF. CDR3 sequence (DNA): TGTGCCAGCAGCCCAGGGACGAACACTGAAGCTTTCTTT. The chain links TRBV7-9 to TRBJ1-1; a weak D match, TRBD1 (5 bases). CDR3 length equals 13 residues. Germline loops: CDR1 SEHNR, CDR2 FQNEAQ (reference sequence). The germline V and J ends were trimmed by 5 bases and 1 base, with 8 bases remaining between them. Variable domain in full (rest from reference TRBV7-9 and TRBJ1-1): DTGVSQNPRHKITKRGQNVTFRCDPISEHNRLYWYRQTLGQGPEFLTYFQNEAQLEKSRLLSDRFSAERPKGSFSTLEIQRTEQGDSAMYLCASSPGTNTEAFFGQGTRLTVV.

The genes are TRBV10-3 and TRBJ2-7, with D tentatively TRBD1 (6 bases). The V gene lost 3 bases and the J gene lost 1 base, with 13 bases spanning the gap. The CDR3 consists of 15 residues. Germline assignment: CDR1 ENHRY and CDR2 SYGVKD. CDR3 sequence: CAISDPGGRSYEQYF. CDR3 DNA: TGTGCCATCAGTGACCCTGGGGGCCGTTCCTACGAGCAGTACTTC.

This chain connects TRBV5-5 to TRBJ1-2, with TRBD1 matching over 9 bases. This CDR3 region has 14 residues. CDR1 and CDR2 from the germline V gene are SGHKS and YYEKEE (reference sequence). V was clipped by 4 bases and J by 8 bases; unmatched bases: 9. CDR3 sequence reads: CASSTDRGHWGYTF. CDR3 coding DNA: TGTGCCAGCAGCACGGACAGGGGACACTGGGGCTACACCTTC.

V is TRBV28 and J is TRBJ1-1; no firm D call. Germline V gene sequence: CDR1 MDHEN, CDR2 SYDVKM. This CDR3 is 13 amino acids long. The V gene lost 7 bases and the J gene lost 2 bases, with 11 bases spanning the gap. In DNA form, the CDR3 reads TGTGCCAGCACCTTGACTACCAACACTGAAGCTTTCTTT. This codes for CASTLTTNTEAFF.

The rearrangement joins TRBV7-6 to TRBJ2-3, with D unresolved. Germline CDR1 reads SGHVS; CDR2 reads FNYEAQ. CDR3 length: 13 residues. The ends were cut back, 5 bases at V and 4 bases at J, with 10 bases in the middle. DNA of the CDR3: TGTGCCAGCAGCACCGGCCCCCCAGATACGCAGTATTTT. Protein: CASSTGPPDTQYF.